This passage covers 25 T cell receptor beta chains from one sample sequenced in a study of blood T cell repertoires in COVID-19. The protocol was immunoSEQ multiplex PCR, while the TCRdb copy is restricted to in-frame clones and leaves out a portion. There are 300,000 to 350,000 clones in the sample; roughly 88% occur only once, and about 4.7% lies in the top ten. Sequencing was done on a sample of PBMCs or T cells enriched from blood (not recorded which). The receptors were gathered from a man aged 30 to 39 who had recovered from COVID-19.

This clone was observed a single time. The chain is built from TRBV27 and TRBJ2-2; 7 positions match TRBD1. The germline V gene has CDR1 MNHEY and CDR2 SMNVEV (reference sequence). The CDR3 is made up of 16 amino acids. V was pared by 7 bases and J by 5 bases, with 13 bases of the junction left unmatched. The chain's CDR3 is CASKPGQKKGTGELFF. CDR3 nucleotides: TGTGCCAGCAAACCGGGACAGAAAAAGGGAACCGGGGAGCTGTTTTTT.

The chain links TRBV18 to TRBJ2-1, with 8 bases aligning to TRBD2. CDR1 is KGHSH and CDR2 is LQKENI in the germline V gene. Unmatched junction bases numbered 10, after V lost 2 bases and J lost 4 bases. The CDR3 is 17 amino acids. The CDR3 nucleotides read TGTGCCAGCTCACCAAGGCCGGCGGCGGGGGGTTACAATGAGCAGTTCTTC. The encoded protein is CASSPRPAAGGYNEQFF.

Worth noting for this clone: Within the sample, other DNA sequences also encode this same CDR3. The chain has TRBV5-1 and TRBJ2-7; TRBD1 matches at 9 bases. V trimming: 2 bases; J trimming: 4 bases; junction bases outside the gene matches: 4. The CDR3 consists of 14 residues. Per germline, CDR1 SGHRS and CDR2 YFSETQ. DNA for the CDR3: TGCGCCAGCAGCTTCGGGACAGGGTCTTACGAGCAGTACTTC. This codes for CASSFGTGSYEQYF.

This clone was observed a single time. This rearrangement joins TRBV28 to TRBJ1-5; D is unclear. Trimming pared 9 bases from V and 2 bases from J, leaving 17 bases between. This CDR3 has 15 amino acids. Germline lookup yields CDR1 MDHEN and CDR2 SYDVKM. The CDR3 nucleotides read TGTGCCAGTCATGAGGCACTCTCACGCAATCAGCCCCAGCATTTT. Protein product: CASHEALSRNQPQHF.

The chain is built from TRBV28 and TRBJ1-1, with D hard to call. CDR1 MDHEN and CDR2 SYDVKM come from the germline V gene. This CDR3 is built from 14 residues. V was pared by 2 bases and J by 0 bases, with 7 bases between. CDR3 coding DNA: TGTGCCAGCAGTTTACGCGGAATGAACACTGAAGCTTTCTTT. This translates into CASSLRGMNTEAFF. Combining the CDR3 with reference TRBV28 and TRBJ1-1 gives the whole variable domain DVKVTQSSRYLVKRTGEKVFLECVQDMDHENMFWYRQDPGLGLRLIYFSYDVKMKEKGDIPEGYSVSREKKERFSLILESASTNQTSMYLCASSLRGMNTEAFFGQGTRLTVV.

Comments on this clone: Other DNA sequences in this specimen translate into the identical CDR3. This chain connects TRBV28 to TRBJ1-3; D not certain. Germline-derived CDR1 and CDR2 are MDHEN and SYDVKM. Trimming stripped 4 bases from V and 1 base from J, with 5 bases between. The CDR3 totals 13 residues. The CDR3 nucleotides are TGTGCCAGCAGTTCGGGGTCTGGAAACACCATATATTTT. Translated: CASSSGSGNTIYF.

This CDR3 is CAIRQLSIANYGYTF. The CDR3 region has the DNA TGTGCCATCAGGCAACTATCCATAGCTAACTATGGCTACACCTTC. V gene TRBV10-3 combines with J gene TRBJ1-2; no firm D call. The germline V and J ends were trimmed by 6 bases and 0 bases, with 14 bases remaining between them. The CDR3 sequence is 15 residues long. The germline V gene has CDR1 ENHRY and CDR2 SYGVKD.

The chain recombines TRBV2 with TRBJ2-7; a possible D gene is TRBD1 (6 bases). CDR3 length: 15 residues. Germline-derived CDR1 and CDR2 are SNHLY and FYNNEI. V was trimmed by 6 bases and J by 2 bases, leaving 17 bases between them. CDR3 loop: CASSDTGHFTYEQYF. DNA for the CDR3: TGTGCCAGCAGCGACACGGGACACTTCACCTACGAGCAGTACTTC.

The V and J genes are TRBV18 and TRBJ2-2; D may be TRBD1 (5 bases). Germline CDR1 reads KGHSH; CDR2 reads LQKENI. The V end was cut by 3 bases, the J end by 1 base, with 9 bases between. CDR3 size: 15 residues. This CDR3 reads CASSPTVKNTGELFF. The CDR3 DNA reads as TGTGCCAGCTCACCGACAGTAAAGAACACCGGGGAGCTGTTTTTT.

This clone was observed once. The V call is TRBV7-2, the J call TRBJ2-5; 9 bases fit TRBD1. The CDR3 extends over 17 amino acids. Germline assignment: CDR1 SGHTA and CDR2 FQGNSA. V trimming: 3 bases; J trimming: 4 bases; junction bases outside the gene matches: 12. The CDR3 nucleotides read TGTGCCAGCAGCTTCAGGCGGGACAGGGCCGGACTAGAGACCCAGTACTTC. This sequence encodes CASSFRRDRAGLETQYF.

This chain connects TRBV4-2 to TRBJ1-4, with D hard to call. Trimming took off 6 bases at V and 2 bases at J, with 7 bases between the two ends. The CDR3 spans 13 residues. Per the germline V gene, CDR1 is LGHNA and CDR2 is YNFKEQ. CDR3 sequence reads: CASSLTTNEKLFF. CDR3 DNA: TGTGCCAGCAGTCTAACGACTAATGAAAAACTGTTTTTT.

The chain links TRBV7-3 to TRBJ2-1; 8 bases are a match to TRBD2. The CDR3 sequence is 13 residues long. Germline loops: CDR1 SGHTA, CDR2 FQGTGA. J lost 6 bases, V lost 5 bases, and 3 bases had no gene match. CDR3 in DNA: TGTGCCAGCAGCCCTGCGGGGGGCAATGAGCAGTTCTTC. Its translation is CASSPAGGNEQFF.

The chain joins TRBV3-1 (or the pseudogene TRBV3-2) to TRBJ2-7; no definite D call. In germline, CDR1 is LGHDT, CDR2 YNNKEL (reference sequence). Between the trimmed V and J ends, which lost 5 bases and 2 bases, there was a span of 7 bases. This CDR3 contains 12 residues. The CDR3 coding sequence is TGTGCCAGCAGCGGCCCACCCTACGAGCAGTACTTC. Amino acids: CASSGPPYEQYF.

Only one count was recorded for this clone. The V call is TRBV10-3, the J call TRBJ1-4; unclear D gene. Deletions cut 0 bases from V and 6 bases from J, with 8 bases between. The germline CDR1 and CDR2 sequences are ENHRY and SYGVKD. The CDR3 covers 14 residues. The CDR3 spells CAISESHSHEKLFF. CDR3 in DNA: TGTGCCATCAGTGAGTCCCACAGCCATGAAAAACTGTTTTTT.

CDR3 sequence (DNA): TGTGCCAGCAGCAAAGACAGGGGGAGGGAAAAACTGTTTTTT. Translated, it gives CASSKDRGREKLFF. The rearrangement links TRBV9 to TRBJ1-4; 9 nucleotides line up with TRBD1. Losses at the gene ends were 4 bases for V and 8 bases for J; bases not matched to a gene: 6. This CDR3 region has 14 residues. Germline values: CDR1 SGDLS, CDR2 YYNGEE.

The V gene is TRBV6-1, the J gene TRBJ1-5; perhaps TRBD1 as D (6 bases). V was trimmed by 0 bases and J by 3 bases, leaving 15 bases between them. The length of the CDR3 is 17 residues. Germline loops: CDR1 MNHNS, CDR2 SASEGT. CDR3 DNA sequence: TGTGCCAGCAGTGAAGCAGGGGGAGACAGGTTCAATCAGCCCCAGCATTTT. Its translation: CASSEAGGDRFNQPQHF.

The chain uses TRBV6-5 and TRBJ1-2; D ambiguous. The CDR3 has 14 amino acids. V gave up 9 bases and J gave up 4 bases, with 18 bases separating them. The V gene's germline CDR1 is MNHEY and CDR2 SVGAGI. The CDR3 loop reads CASQQTKAPYGYTF. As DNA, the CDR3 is TGTGCCAGTCAGCAGACTAAGGCCCCCTATGGCTACACCTTC.

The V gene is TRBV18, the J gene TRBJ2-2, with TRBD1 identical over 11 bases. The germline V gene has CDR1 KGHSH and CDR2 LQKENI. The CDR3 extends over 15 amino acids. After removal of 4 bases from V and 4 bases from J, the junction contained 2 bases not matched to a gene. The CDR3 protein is CASSRDRGATGELFF. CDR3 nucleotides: TGTGCCAGCTCACGGGACAGGGGGGCCACCGGGGAGCTGTTTTTT.

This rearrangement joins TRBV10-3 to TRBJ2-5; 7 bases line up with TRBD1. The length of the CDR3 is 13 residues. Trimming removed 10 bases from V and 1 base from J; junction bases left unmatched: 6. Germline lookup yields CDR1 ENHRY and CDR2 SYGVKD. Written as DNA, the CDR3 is TGTGCCACTAGACAGGGACCCCAAGAGACCCAGTACTTC. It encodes CATRQGPQETQYF.

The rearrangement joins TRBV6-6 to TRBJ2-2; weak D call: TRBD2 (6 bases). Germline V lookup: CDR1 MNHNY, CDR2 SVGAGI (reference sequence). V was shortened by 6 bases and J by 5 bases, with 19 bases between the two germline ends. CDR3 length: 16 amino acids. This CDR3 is CASRSAGRGKTGELFF. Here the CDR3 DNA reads TGTGCCAGCAGGAGCGCGGGGCGCGGGAAAACCGGGGAGCTGTTTTTT.

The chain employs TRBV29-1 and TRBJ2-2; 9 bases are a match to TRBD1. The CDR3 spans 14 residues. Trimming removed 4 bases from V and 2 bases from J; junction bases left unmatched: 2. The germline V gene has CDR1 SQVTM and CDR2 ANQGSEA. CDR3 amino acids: CSVGDRVNTGELFF. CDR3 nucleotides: TGCAGCGTTGGGGACAGGGTAAACACCGGGGAGCTGTTTTTT.

The CDR3 DNA reads TGTGCCACCAGTGCTCAAGACTGGACCGGGGAGCTGTTTTTT. This sequence encodes CATSAQDWTGELFF. This chain joins TRBV24-1 and TRBJ2-2; D remains unclear. Trimming pared 5 bases from V and 5 bases from J, leaving 11 bases between. Per the germline V gene, CDR1 is KGHDR and CDR2 is SFDVKD. CDR3 size: 14 residues.

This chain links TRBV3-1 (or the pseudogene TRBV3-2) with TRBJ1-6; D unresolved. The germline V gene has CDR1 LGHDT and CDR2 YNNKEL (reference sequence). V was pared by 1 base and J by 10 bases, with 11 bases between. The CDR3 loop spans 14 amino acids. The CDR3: CASSQVNGPSPLHF. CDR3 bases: TGTGCCAGCAGCCAAGTGAACGGTCCCTCACCCCTCCACTTT.

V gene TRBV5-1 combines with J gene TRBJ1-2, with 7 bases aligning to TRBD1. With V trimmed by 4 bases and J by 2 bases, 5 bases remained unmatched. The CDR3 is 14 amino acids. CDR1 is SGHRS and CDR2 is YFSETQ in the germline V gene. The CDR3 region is CASSGDRPNYGYTF. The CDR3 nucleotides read TGCGCCAGCAGCGGGGACAGACCCAACTATGGCTACACCTTC.

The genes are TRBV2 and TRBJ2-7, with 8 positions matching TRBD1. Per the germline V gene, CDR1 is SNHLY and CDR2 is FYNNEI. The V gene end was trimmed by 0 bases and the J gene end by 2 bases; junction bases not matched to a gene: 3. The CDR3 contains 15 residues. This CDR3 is CASSEALQGAYEQYF. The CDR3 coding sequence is TGTGCCAGCAGTGAAGCGTTACAGGGGGCCTACGAGCAGTACTTC.